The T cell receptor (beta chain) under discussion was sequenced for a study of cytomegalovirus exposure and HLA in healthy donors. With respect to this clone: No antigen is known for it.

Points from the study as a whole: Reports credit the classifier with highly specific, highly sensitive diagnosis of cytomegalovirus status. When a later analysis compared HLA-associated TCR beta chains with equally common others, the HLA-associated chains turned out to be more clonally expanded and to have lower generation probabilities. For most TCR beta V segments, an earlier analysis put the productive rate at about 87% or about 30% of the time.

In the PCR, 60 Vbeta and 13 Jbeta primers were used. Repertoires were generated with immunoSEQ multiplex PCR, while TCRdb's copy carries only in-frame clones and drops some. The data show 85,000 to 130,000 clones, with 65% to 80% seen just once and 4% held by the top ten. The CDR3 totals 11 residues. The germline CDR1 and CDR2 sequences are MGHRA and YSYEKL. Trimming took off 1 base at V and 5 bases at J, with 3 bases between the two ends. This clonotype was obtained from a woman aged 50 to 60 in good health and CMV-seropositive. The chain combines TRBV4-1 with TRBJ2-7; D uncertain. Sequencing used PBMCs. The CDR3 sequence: CASSQGDEQYF. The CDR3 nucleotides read TGCGCCAGCAGCCAAGGCGACGAGCAGTACTTC.